This TCR beta chain originates from a study of blood T cells in healthy people across ages. Notes on the study in general: As age increased, TCR beta diversity per million T cells fell in a roughly linear fashion.

Through a sample-barcoded 5' primer and a J-beta primer mix, a second PCR was run for roughly 7 to 12 cycles. TCRdb called the 5' RACE reads again in MiXCR, with one record for every CDR3 protein. Here the sample spans 1 million or so distinct CDR3 sequences, under 30% being singletons. Of note for this clonotype: Its cognate antigen is unknown.

V lost 2 bases and J 2 bases, leaving 12 bases between the germline ends. Germline loops: CDR1 SGHKS, CDR2 YYEKEE (reference sequence). The CDR3 is 15 residues long. The data were also submitted as part of a second study, on T cells of mothers and their children.

The V gene is TRBV5-5, the J gene TRBJ2-3, with D perhaps being TRBD1 or TRBD2 (5 bases each). Sequences were obtained from blood. This clonotype originated in a girl aged 2-10 years in good health. In DNA, the CDR3 is TGTGCCAGCAGCTTCTGGGACCCAGACACAGATACGCAGTATTTT. This gives the protein CASSFWDPDTDTQYF.